This passage covers 14 T cell receptor beta chains from one sample sequenced in a study of CD8 T cells in Susac syndrome. Random-hexamer reverse transcription was applied to about 0.45 to 1 ug RNA. Using its own MiXCR run on the immunoSEQ multiplex PCR reads, TCRdb lists one record per CDR3 protein. The table lists about 120,000 distinct CDR3 sequences, about 95% of them singletons. Sequencing was performed on CD4+ T cells from PBMCs. These receptors were taken from a human donor in good health.

This clonotype was observed once. The chain uses TRBV28 and TRBJ1-3; the D gene is possibly TRBD1 (5 bases). Per the germline V gene, CDR1 is MDHEN and CDR2 is SYDVKM. The length of the CDR3 is 13 residues. The germline V and J ends were trimmed by 6 bases and 3 bases, with 9 bases remaining between them. CDR3 DNA sequence: TGTGCCAGCAGCCCGGACATTGGAAACACCATATATTTT. It encodes CASSPDIGNTIYF.

This clonotype has a single count. This chain joins TRBV7-2 and TRBJ2-7, with D possibly being TRBD2 (6 bases). V was clipped by 5 bases and J by 2 bases, with 13 bases between them. This CDR3 region has 14 residues. CDR1 SGHTA and CDR2 FQGNSA come from the germline V gene. CDR3 coding DNA: TGTGCCAGCAGCCCCCAGATAGCGGCCTACGAGCAGTACTTC. Amino acids: CASSPQIAAYEQYF.

The gene calls are TRBV5-6 and TRBJ1-2; TRBD1 is a possible D gene (5 bases). The CDR3 covers 13 residues. Trimming removed 0 bases from V and 10 bases from J, with 13 bases in between. Germline V CDR1 and CDR2: SGHDT, YYEEEE. As DNA, the CDR3 is TGTGCCAGCAGCTTGGAGGGACTTAGCATCTACACCTTC. This translates into CASSLEGLSIYTF.

The CDR3 nucleotides read TGTGCCAGCAGCGCGGGACAGGGGGTACAAGGCTACACCTTC. The encoded protein is CASSAGQGVQGYTF. The chain joins TRBV7-2 to TRBJ1-2; 11 nucleotides align to TRBD1. The ends lost 5 bases at V and 8 bases at J; junction bases unmatched: 7. CDR1 is SGHTA and CDR2 is FQGNSA in the germline V gene. The CDR3 is 14 amino acids.

The V gene is TRBV25-1, the J gene TRBJ2-5, with D unresolved. Trimming removed 1 base at V and 3 bases at J, with 6 bases between. Germline-derived CDR1 and CDR2 are MGHDK and SYGVNS. There are 13 residues in the CDR3. Here the CDR3 reads CASSELREETQYF. CDR3 nucleotide sequence: TGTGCCAGCAGTGAATTACGGGAAGAGACCCAGTACTTC.

The chain recombines TRBV5-1 with TRBJ2-3; no clear D. Germline loops: CDR1 SGHRS, CDR2 YFSETQ. The CDR3 has 12 amino acids. Trimming shortened V by 0 bases and J by 7 bases, and 6 bases separated the two germline ends. The CDR3 bases are TGCGCCAGCAGCTTGGTGGGGAATACGCAGTATTTT. Translation gives CASSLVGNTQYF.

The rearrangement uses TRBV7-8 and TRBJ2-7; D is undetermined. The CDR3 has 12 amino acids. Trimming removed 1 base from V and 7 bases from J, with 8 bases in between. The germline gives CDR1 SGHVS, CDR2 FQNEAQ. The CDR3 DNA follows: TGTGCCAGCAGCTTAGAGGCGAGGGAGCAGTACTTC. Protein sequence: CASSLEAREQYF.

This chain links TRBV2 with TRBJ1-1; 7 bases are shared with TRBD1. Germline assignment: CDR1 SNHLY and CDR2 FYNNEI. V was pared by 8 bases and J by 4 bases, with 13 bases of the junction left unmatched. This CDR3 contains 15 residues. The CDR3 bases are TGTGCCAGCTCCCAGGGGGGCGGCGTGGGCACTGAAGCTTTCTTT. It specifies CASSQGGGVGTEAFF.

This sequence joins TRBV2 and TRBJ2-7; 11 bases agree with TRBD1. Germline assignment: CDR1 SNHLY and CDR2 FYNNEI. V was clipped by 4 bases and J by 4 bases; unmatched bases: 6. CDR3 length: 15 amino acids. For the CDR3, the DNA is TGTGCCAGCAGTGTATCCGGGACAGGGGGGTACGAGCAGTACTTC. This translates into CASSVSGTGGYEQYF.

The V gene is TRBV19, the J gene TRBJ2-3; TRBD2 matches 11 bases. Germline assignment: CDR1 LNHDA and CDR2 SQIVND (reference sequence). The CDR3 extends over 15 amino acids. V shed 8 bases, J shed 2 bases, and the junction held 6 bases outside the gene matches. CDR3 amino acids: CASGGLAGDTDTQYF. CDR3 DNA: TGTGCCAGTGGTGGACTAGCGGGTGACACAGATACGCAGTATTTT.

The chain is built from TRBV20-1 and TRBJ2-7; D unclear. The CDR3 is 14 amino acids. V was clipped by 0 bases and J by 2 bases, with 11 bases between them. Germline V lookup: CDR1 DFQATT, CDR2 SNEGSKA (reference sequence). The CDR3 loop reads CSARDFGGAYEQYF. Written as DNA, the CDR3 is TGCAGTGCTAGAGATTTCGGCGGAGCCTACGAGCAGTACTTC.

The gene calls are TRBV2 and TRBJ1-5; the D gene is possibly TRBD1 (5 bases). The CDR3 has 14 residues. Per germline, CDR1 SNHLY and CDR2 FYNNEI. Trimming pared 7 bases from V and 4 bases from J, leaving 14 bases between. CDR3 sequence (DNA): TGTGCCAGCATGCCCGGGACTTGGAATCAGCCCCAGCATTTT. As protein: CASMPGTWNQPQHF.

This chain joins TRBV27 and TRBJ1-5; D is ambiguous. This CDR3 has 14 residues. CDR1 and CDR2 (germline): MNHEY, SMNVEV (reference sequence). Trimming pared 8 bases from V and 7 bases from J, leaving 18 bases between. CDR3 loop: CASGDPSREQPQHF. The CDR3 DNA sequence: TGTGCCAGCGGAGATCCTTCCCGGGAGCAGCCCCAGCATTTT.

V is TRBV3-1 and J is TRBJ2-3, with D tentatively TRBD2 (5 bases). This CDR3 is built from 16 residues. V was pared by 4 bases and J by 3 bases, with 17 bases between. Germline V gives CDR1 LGHDT, CDR2 YNNKEL (reference sequence). The CDR3 loop reads CASSPVSGSPTDTQYF. CDR3 DNA: TGTGCCAGCAGCCCAGTCAGCGGCAGTCCTACAGATACGCAGTATTTT.